The rows below give T cell receptor beta chains drawn from one sample of a study of blood T cell repertoires in COVID-19. The protocol was immunoSEQ multiplex PCR, while the TCRdb copy is restricted to in-frame clones and leaves out a portion. The table lists roughly 200,000 clones, roughly 85% of them singletons. Sequencing used peripheral blood. The receptor set was obtained from a man in his fifties or sixties with active or convalescent COVID-19. The conserved cysteine and the conserved F or W are not part of the CDR3 here. The D gene is left open where the match is weak.

>-|TRBV5-6|10|TRBJ2-3
ASSYPGDTQY
>-|TRBV24-1|11|TRBJ2-5
ATSDSGEETQY
>-|TRBV15|11|TRBJ2-1
ATSRAGVNEQF
>TRBD1|TRBV29-1|11|TRBJ1-2
SVTGQGADGYT
>-|TRBV5-8|13|TRBJ1-1
ASSLGGSMNTEAF
>-|TRBV5-1|12|TRBJ1-2
ASAMPGLLGGYT
>TRBD2|TRBV2|11|TRBJ2-5
ASGLAGEGTQY
>TRBD1|TRBV5-1|14|TRBJ1-2
ASSLEGTGGIAGYT
>TRBD1|TRBV7-3|13|TRBJ2-1
ASSIRDRGDNEQF
>TRBD1|TRBV29-1|11|TRBJ1-1
SGGQGRGTEAF
>-|TRBV7-9|11|TRBJ1-2
ASNRGGLYGYT
>TRBD1|TRBV7-8|11|TRBJ2-7
ASSSTGVYEQY
>TRBD1|TRBV4-1|15|TRBJ1-3
ASSQLDRASSGNTIY
>-|TRBV20-1|9|TRBJ1-2
SARQGYGYT
>-|TRBV18|11|TRBJ1-6
ASSPGANSPLH
>TRBD1|TRBV19|13|TRBJ2-1
ASSGYRGTYNEQF
>-|TRBV7-9|9|TRBJ1-2
ASSWGPGYT
>-|TRBV30|11|TRBJ2-6
AHQGSGANVLT
>-|TRBV4-2|12|TRBJ1-6
ASSQVTENSPLH
>-|TRBV7-9|14|TRBJ1-3
ASSRTAGSSGNTIY
>TRBD1|TRBV19|12|TRBJ1-4
ASSTGQGVQKLF
>TRBD1|TRBV2|13|TRBJ1-4
ASSGGGQGNEKLF
>-|TRBV7-9|17|TRBJ1-1
ASSLRVGGVPSVNTEAF
>-|TRBV18|13|TRBJ1-5
ASSRTGDLNQPQH
>TRBD1|TRBV3-1/TRBV3-2|11|TRBJ1-1
ASSQTGLTEAF
>-|TRBV4-2|12|TRBJ2-1
ASSQDRGENEQF
>TRBD1|TRBV6-4|14|TRBJ1-4
ASSRRDRGKNEKLF
>-|TRBV7-9|13|TRBJ1-2
ASSLEDSPIYGYT
>-|TRBV20-1|13|TRBJ2-7
SASRLGRGRYEQY
>-|TRBV5-4|14|TRBJ1-5
ASRASWGRRNQPQH
>TRBD2|TRBV3-1/TRBV3-2|15|TRBJ2-2
ASSRRGGGTNTGELF
>-|TRBV7-5|16|TRBJ1-2
VRSSKIGQAPFGYGYT
>-|TRBV9|15|TRBJ1-2
ASSGTSGTYRGYGYT
>TRBD1|TRBV2|13|TRBJ1-1
ASKTTSTGTGGAF
>-|TRBV11-2|15|TRBJ1-4
ASSLAGFSATNEKLF
>-|TRBV18|14|TRBJ1-1
ASSPRAGPMNTEAF
>TRBD1|TRBV19|12|TRBJ1-1
ASTRDRANTEAF
>-|TRBV7-5|14|TRBJ2-7
VRSFRKQVSSYEQY
>TRBD1|TRBV3-1/TRBV3-2|11|TRBJ2-5
ASSRNRGLHQY
>-|TRBV29-1|10|TRBJ1-2
SVDYVGVGYT
>-|TRBV6-1|14|TRBJ2-3
ASSEALAPTGDTQY